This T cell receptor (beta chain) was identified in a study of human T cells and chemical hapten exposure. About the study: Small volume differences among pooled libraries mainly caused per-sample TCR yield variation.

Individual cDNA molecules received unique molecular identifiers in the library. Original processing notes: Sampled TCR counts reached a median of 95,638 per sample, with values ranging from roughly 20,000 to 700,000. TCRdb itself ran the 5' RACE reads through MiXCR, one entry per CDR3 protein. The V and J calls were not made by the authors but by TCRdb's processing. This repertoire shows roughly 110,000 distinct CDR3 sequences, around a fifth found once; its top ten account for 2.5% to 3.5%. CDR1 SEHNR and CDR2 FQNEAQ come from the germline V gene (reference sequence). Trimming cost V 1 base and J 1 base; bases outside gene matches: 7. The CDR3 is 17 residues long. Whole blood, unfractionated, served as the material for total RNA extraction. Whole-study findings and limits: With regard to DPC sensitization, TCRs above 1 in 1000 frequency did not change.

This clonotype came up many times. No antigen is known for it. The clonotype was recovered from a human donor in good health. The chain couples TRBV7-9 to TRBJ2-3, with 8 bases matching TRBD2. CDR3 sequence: CASSLGGAGDRTDTQYF. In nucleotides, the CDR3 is TGTGCCAGCAGCTTAGGGGGAGCGGGAGACCGCACAGATACGCAGTATTTT.